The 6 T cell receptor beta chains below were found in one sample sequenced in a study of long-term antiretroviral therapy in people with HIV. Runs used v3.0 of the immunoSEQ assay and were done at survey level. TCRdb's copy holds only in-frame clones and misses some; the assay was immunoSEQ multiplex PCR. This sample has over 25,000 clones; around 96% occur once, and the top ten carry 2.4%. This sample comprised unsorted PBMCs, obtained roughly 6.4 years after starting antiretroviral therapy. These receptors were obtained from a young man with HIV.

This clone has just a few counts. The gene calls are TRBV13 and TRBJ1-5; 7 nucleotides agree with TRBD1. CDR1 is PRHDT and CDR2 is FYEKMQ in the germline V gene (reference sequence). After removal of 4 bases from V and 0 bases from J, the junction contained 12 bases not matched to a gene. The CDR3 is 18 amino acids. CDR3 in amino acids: CASSSGGTASYSNQPQHF. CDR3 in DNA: TGTGCCAGCAGCTCAGGAGGGACAGCAAGCTATAGCAATCAGCCCCAGCATTTT.

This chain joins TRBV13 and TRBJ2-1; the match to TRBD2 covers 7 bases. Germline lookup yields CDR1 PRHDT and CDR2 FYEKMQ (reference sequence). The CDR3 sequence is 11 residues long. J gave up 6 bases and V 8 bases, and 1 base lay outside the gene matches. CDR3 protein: CASGGGNEQFF. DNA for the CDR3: TGTGCCAGCGGGGGGGGCAATGAGCAGTTCTTC.

The CDR3 nucleotides are TGTGCCAGTAGTGAAAGGACAGGCTACTACGAGCAGTACTTC. Protein product: CASSERTGYYEQYF. The rearrangement uses TRBV19 and TRBJ2-7; 7 nucleotides agree with TRBD1. CDR1 is LNHDA and CDR2 is SQIVND in the germline V gene (reference sequence). The CDR3 totals 14 residues. Trimming took 5 bases from V and 3 from J; bases not matched to a gene: 7.

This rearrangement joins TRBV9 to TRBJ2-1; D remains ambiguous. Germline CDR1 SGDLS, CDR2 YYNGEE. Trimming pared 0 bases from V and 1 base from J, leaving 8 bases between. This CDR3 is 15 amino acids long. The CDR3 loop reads CASSVASRSYNEQFF. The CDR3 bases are TGTGCCAGCAGCGTAGCAAGCCGATCCTACAATGAGCAGTTCTTC.

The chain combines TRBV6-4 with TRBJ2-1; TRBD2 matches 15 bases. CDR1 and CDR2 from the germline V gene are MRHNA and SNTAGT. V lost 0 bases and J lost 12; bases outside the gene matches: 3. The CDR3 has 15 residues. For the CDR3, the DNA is TGTGCCAGCAGTGACTCGGGACTAGCGGGGGGACCGCAGTTCTTC. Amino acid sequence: CASSDSGLAGGPQFF.

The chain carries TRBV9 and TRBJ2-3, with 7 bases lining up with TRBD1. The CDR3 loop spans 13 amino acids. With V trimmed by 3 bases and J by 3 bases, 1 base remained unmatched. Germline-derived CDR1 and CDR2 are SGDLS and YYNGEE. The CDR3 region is CASSGGQTDTQYF. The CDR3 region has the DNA TGTGCCAGCAGCGGGGGACAGACAGATACGCAGTATTTT.